This T cell receptor (beta chain) was identified during a study of blood T cell repertoires in COVID-19. Study-wide context: T cells, B-cell-depleted T cells, or PBMCs provided the cDNA or gDNA that served as material.

The V gene end was trimmed by 5 bases and the J gene end by 1 base; junction bases not matched to a gene: 7. This CDR3 spans 16 amino acids. CDR1 is MNHEY, CDR2 SMNVEV, per germline (reference sequence). This clone was found once. Assay: immunoSEQ multiplex PCR; the TCRdb copy retains only in-frame clones and omits some. In the table there are fewer than 300,000 clones, 88% of which are singletons. The source material was peripheral blood. The chain combines TRBV27 with TRBJ1-5, with 8 positions matching TRBD1. The source of this sequence is a woman between 40 and 55 years old who had recovered from COVID-19. CDR3 region: CASSPTDRASNQPQHF. CDR3 DNA: TGTGCCAGCAGTCCGACGGACAGGGCCAGCAATCAGCCCCAGCATTTT.